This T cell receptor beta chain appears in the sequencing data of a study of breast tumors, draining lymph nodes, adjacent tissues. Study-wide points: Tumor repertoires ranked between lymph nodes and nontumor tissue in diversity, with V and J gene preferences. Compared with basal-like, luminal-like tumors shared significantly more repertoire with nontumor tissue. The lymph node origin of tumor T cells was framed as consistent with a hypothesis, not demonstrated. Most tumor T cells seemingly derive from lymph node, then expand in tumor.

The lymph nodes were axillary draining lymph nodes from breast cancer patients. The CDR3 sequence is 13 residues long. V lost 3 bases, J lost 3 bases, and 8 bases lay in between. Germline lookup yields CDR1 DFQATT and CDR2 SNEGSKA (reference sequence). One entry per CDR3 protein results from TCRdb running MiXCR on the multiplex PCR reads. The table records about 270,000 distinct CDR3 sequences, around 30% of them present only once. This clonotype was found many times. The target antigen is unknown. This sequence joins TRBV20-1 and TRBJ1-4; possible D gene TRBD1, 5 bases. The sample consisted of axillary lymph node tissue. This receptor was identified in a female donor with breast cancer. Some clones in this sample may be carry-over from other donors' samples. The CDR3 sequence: CSASAGSNEKLFF. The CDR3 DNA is TGCAGTGCTAGCGCAGGGTCTAATGAAAAACTGTTTTTT.